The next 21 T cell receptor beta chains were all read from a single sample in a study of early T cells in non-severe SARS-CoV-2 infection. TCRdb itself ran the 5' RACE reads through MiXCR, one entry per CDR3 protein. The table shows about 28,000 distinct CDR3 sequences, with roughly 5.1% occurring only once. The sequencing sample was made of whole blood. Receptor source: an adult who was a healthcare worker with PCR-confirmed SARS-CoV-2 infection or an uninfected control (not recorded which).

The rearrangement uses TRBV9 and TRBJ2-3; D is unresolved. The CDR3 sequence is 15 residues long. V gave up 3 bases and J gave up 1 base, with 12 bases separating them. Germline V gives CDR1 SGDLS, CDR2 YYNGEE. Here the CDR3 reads CASSATPGGTDTQYF. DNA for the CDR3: TGTGCCAGCAGCGCTACACCTGGGGGCACAGATACGCAGTATTTT.

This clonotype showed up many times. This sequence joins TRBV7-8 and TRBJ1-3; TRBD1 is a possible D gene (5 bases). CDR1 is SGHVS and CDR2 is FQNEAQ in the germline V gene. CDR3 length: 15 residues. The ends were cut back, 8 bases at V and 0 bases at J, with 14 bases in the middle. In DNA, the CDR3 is TGTGCCAGCGCGCAGGGAATTAGCTCTGGAAACACCATATATTTT. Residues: CASAQGISSGNTIYF.

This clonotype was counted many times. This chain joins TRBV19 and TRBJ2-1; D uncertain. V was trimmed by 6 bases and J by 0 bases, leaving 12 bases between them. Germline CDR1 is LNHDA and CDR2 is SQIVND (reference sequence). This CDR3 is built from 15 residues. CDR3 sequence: CASRLDRSSYNEQFF. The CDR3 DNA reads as TGTGCCAGTAGGCTCGACCGGAGCTCCTACAATGAGCAGTTCTTC.

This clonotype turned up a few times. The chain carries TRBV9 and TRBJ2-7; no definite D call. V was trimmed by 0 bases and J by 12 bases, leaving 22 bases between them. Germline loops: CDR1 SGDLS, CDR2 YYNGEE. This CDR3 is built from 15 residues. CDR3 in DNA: TGTGCCAGCAGCGTAGTAGGCGAAAATGCGAAGTATCTGTACTTC. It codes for CASSVVGENAKYLYF.

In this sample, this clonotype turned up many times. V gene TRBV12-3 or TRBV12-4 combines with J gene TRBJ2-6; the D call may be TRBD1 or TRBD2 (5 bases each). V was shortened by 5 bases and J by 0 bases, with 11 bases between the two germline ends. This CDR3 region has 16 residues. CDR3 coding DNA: TGTGCCAGCAGTGGGGGACCCACCTCTGGGGCCAACGTCCTGACTTTC. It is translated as CASSGGPTSGANVLTF.

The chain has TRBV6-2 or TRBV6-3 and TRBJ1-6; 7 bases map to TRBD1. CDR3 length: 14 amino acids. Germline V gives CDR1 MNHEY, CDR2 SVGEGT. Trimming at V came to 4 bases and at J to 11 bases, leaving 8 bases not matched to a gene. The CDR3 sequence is CASSFTGEETPLHF. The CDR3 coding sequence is TGTGCCAGCAGTTTTACAGGGGAAGAGACACCCCTCCACTTT.

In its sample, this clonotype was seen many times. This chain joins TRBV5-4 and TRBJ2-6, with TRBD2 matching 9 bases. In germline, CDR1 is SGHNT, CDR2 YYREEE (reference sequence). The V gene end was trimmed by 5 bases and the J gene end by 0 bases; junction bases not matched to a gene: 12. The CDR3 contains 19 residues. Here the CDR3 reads CASRYTTTSGYSGANVLTF. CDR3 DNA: TGTGCCAGCAGGTACACAACGACTAGCGGCTACTCTGGGGCCAACGTCCTGACTTTC.

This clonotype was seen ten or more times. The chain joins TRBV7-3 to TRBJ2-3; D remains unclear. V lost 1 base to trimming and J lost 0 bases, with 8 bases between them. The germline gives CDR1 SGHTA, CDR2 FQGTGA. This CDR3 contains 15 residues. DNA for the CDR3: TGTGCCAGCAGCTTAATGGCATCTAGCACAGATACGCAGTATTTT. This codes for CASSLMASSTDTQYF.

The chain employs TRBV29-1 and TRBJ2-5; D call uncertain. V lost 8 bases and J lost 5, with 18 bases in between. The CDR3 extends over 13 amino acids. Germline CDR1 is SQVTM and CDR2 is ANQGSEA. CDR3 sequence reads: CSFFSVGGETQYF. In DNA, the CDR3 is TGCAGCTTCTTTTCCGTTGGTGGGGAGACCCAGTACTTC.

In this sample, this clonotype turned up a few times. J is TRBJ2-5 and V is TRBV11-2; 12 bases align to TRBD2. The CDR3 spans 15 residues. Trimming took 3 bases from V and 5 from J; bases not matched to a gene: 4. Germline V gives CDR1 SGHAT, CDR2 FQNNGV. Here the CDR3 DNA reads TGTGCCAGCAGCTTCCTGACTAGCGGGAGTGAGACCCAGTACTTC. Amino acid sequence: CASSFLTSGSETQYF.

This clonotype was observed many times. The CDR3 is CASSLSLLDRGEAFF. The CDR3 DNA follows: TGTGCCAGCAGCTTATCCCTCCTAGACAGGGGAGAAGCTTTCTTT. The gene calls are TRBV7-2 and TRBJ1-1; TRBD1 matches 8 bases. This CDR3 is built from 15 residues. The germline V gene encodes CDR1 SGHTA and CDR2 FQGNSA. V trimming: 2 bases; J trimming: 8 bases; junction bases outside the gene matches: 10. Filled out from reference TRBV7-2 and TRBJ1-1, the complete variable domain reads GAGVSQSPSNKVTEKGKDVELRCDPISGHTALYWYRQSLGQGLEFLIYFQGNSAPDKSGLPSDRFSAERTGGSVSTLTIQRTQQEDSAVYLCASSLSLLDRGEAFFGQGTRLTVV.

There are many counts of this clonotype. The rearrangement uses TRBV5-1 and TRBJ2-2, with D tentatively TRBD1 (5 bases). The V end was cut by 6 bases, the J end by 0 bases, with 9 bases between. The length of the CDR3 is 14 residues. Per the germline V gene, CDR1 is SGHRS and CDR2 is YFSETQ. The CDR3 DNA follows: TGCGCCAGCAAGGGGCAGACGAACACCGGGGAGCTGTTTTTT. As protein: CASKGQTNTGELFF. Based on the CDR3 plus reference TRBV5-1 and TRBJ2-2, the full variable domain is KAGVTQTPRYLIKTRGQQVTLSCSPISGHRSVSWYQQTPGQGLQFLFEYFSETQRNKGNFPGRFSGRQFSNSRSEMNVSTLELGDSALYLCASKGQTNTGELFFGEGSRLTVL.

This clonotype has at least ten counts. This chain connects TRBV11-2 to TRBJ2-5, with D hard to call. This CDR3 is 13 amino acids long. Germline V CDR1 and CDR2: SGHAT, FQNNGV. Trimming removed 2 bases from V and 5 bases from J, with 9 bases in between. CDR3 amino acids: CASSLPGRETQYF. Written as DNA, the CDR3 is TGTGCCAGCAGCTTACCCGGTAGGGAGACCCAGTACTTC.

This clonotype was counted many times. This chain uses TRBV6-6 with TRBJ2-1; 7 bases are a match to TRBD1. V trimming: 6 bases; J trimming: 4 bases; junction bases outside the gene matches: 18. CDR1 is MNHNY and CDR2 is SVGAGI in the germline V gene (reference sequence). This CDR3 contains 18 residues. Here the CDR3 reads CASSRGSSGIGRYNEQFF. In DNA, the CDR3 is TGTGCCAGCAGCAGGGGGTCCTCTGGAATTGGAAGATACAATGAGCAGTTCTTC.

CDR3 DNA: TGTGCCAGCAGCCGCCCCAGGGAGGGCTTTTCGCAGTATTTT. Translating gives CASSRPREGFSQYF. J is TRBJ2-3 and V is TRBV11-2, with 7 bases identical to TRBD2. V dropped 5 bases and J dropped 10; count of bases not matched to a gene: 12. CDR1 is SGHAT and CDR2 is FQNNGV in the germline V gene. CDR3 length equals 14 residues.

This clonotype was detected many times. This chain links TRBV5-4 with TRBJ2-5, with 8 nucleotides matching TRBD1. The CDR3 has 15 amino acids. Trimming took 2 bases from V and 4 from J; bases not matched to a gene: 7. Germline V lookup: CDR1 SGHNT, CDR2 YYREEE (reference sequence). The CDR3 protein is CASSLQTGVGETQYF. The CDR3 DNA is TGTGCCAGCAGCTTACAGACAGGGGTTGGAGAGACCCAGTACTTC.

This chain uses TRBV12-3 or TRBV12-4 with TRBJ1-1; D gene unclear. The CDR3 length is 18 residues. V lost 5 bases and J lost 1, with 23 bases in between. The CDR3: CASSPSPGYEQWNTEAFF. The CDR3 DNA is TGTGCCAGCAGTCCCTCCCCCGGATATGAACAGTGGAACACTGAAGCTTTCTTT.

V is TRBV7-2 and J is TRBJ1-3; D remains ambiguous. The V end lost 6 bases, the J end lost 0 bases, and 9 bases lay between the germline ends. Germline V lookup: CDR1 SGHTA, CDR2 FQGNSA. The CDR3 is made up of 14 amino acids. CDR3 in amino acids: CASSYGFSGNTIYF. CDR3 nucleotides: TGTGCCAGCAGTTACGGATTCTCTGGAAACACCATATATTTT.

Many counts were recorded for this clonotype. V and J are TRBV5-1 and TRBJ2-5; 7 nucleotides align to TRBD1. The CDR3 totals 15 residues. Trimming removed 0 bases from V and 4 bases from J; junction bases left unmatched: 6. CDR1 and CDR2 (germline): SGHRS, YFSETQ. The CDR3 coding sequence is TGCGCCAGCAGCTTGGTTACAGGGGCGGCAGAGACCCAGTACTTC. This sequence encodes CASSLVTGAAETQYF.

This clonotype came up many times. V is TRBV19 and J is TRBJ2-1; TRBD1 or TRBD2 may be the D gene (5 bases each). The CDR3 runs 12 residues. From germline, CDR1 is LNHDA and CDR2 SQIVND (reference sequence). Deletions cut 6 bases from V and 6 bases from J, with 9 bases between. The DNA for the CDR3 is TGTGCCAGTAGGATGGGGGTCAATGAGCAGTTCTTC. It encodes CASRMGVNEQFF.

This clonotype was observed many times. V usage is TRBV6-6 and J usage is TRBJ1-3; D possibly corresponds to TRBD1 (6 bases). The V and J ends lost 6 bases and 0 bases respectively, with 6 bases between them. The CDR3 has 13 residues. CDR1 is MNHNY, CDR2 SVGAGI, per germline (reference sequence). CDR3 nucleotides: TGTGCCAGCAGACAGGGCTCTGGAAACACCATATATTTT. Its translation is CASRQGSGNTIYF.